This T cell receptor (beta chain) was obtained from a study of post-analysis software for immune sequencing data. Across the whole study: The patients showed relapsing-remitting, secondary progressive and progressive-relapsing multiple sclerosis courses.

Trimming cost V 4 bases and J 5 bases, with 17 bases left between them. The CDR3 is 15 residues long. Germline CDR1 and CDR2: MNHNS and SASEGT. This clonotype has a handful of counts. Antigen specificity is unknown. Findings and limits, study-wide: A few TRBV segments occurring more often in patients than controls included TRBV5-6, TRBV5-1 and TRBV20-1. Controls' normalized Chao1 diversity significantly exceeded that of multiple sclerosis patients. By F measure, samples from a shared preparation batch strongly co-clustered.

cDNA libraries for TCR beta contained unique molecular identifiers. Starting from approximately 1 to 10 million T cells, the study yielded approximately 460,000 cDNA molecules. Each CDR3 protein gets one entry after TCRdb re-called the PCR reads with MiXCR. The sample records 800,000 to 950,000 distinct CDR3 sequences, roughly 50% being singletons. This clonotype originated in a girl aged 5-17 years with multiple sclerosis. Sequencing was carried out using blood. This sequence joins TRBV6-1 and TRBJ2-5, with D tentatively TRBD2 (5 bases). The CDR3 spells CASSVGLIPGETQYF. CDR3 DNA sequence: TGTGCCAGCAGTGTCGGACTGATCCCTGGGGAGACCCAGTACTTC.